This TCR beta chain derives from a study of vaccination effects on CD4 cells after COVID-19. Produced via immunoSEQ multiplex PCR; TCRdb's table is partial and in-frame only. The sample gives roughly 41,000 clones, under 85% of which show up once; roughly 16% is in the top ten. The CDR3 has 12 residues. V shed 3 bases and J shed 2 bases, with 8 bases lying between them. Germline V lookup: CDR1 SQVTM, CDR2 ANQGSEA. Viral peptide pool expansion of antigen-specific CD4+ T cells preceded sequencing in the ViraFEST assay. Cells that had been cultured for roughly 9 days were the source of isolated CD4+ T cells. As their vaccination, participants received two doses of either BNT162b2 or mRNA-1273. As concerns this clone: What it binds is unknown. This specimen includes other DNA sequences encoding the same CDR3.

The clonotype comes from a human donor who received a COVID-19 vaccine. Sequencing used CD4+ T cells from PBMCs cultured with HCoV-OC43 spike peptides, obtained after COVID-19 vaccination. Subset defined: HCoV-OC43 spike overlapping peptide pool stimulation. This chain connects TRBV29-1 to TRBJ2-7; D unclear. The CDR3: CSVEDGTYEQYF. CDR3 DNA: TGCAGCGTTGAGGACGGAACCTACGAGCAGTACTTC.